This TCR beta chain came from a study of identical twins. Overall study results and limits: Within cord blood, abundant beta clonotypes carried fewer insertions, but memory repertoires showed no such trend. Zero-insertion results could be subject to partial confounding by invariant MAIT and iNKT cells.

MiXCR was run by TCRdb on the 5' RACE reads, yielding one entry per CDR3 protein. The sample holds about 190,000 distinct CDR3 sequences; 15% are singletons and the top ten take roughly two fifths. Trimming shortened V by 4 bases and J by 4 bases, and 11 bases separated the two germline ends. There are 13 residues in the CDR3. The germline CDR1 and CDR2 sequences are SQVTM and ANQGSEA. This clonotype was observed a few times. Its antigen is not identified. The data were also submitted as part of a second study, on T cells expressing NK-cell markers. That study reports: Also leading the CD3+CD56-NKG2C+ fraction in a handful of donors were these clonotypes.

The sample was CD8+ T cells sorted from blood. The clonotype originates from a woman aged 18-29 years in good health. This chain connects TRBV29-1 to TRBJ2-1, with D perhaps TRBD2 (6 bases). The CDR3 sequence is CSVGSAGYNEQFF. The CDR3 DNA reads TGCAGCGTTGGTTCGGCGGGATACAATGAGCAGTTCTTC.